This TCR beta chain was obtained from a study of T-cell reconstitution after alpha-beta-depleted transplantation in children. Construction of the TCRbeta library involved unique molecular identifiers. MiXCR was run by TCRdb on the PCR reads, yielding one entry per CDR3 protein. The table includes around 300,000 distinct CDR3 sequences, roughly 12% detected once. Study-level findings and limits: Newly generated T cells supplied most T-cell counts and diversity one year post-transplant. Reportedly, only several hundred clones from non-depleted graft cells drove alpha-beta T-cell counts at about two months. Surviving recipient T cells and intrathymic progenitors accounted for some patients' high TCRbeta diversity at day 60.

This CDR3 is built from 12 residues. The V end was cut by 6 bases, the J end by 2 bases, with 8 bases between. Germline lookup yields CDR1 SQVTM and CDR2 ANQGSEA. This clonotype was counted at least ten times. What it recognizes is unknown. V usage is TRBV29-1 and J usage is TRBJ2-1; D call uncertain. The source of this sequence is a male patient aged 2-9 years who had a stem cell transplant for chronic granulomatous disease, so the T cells may come from the graft donor. This specimen was peripheral blood, taken 180 days after TCRalphabeta/CD19-depleted stem cell transplant. CDR3 region: CSVLDPYNEQFF. The CDR3 DNA follows: TGCAGCGTCCTAGATCCCTACAATGAGCAGTTCTTC.